The sequence of this T cell receptor beta chain was determined in a study of T cell clones after liver transplantation. Study summary: Samples came from ITN030ST, which attempted immunosuppression withdrawal within 2 years of liver transplantation. Tolerance: complete withdrawal held at least one year, liver enzymes staying within twice normal.

Study-wide points: Small, mixed patient groups and varying post-transplant times limit these conclusions.

CD3+CD4+ and CD3+CD8+ cells were FACS-sorted from thawed unstimulated PBMCs. Concerning this clone: Its specificity is not known.

The CDR3 length is 13 residues. Per germline, CDR1 MNHEY and CDR2 SVGAGI. Trimming removed 6 bases at V and 5 bases at J, with 11 bases between. Here immunoSEQ multiplex PCR was the method, and the copy in TCRdb shows in-frame clones only, minus some. The table records approximately 55,000 clones, 71% of them present only once. The origin of this receptor is a human donor who received a liver transplant. Sequencing used CD4+ T cells from blood, obtained before liver transplant. J is TRBJ1-5 and V is TRBV6-5; a weak D match, TRBD1 (5 bases). The CDR3 region has the DNA TGTGCCAGCAGCGACCGACAGTATCAGCCCCAGCATTTT. Amino acid sequence: CASSDRQYQPQHF.